The source of this T cell receptor (beta chain) is a study of OX40 agonist ivuxolimab in advanced cancers. For the study at large: Treatment of patients was with ivuxolimab, an agonistic anti-OX40 (CD134) antibody. Of the participants, more than 35% had some prior anti-PD-1, anti-PD-L1 or anti-CTLA-4 therapy, which was allowed. Broader study findings: CD4+ and CD8+ blood T cells expanded clonally by week 6 at 0.1 to 3.0 mg/kg. Among the nonresponders, some also had low normalized T-cell clonal expansion.

Repertoires were generated with immunoSEQ multiplex PCR, while TCRdb's copy carries only in-frame clones and drops some. The sample yields 77,000 or so clones, approximately 89% seen once. In regard to this clone: Its antigen is not known.

CDR1 is SEHNR, CDR2 FQNEAQ, per germline (reference sequence). V lost 5 bases and J 2 bases, leaving 12 bases between the germline ends. The CDR3 covers 15 residues. This specimen consisted of CD4+ or CD8+ T cells sorted from blood, obtained in a trial of the OX40 agonist ivuxolimab. The chain carries TRBV7-9 and TRBJ1-4; TRBD1 is a possible D gene (5 bases). The clonotype comes from an adult with an advanced solid tumor such as melanoma, head and neck, liver or kidney cancer. CDR3 DNA: TGTGCCAGCAGCCCGACAGTTCTCACTAATGAAAAACTGTTTTTT. It encodes CASSPTVLTNEKLFF.